Shown below are 3 T cell receptor beta chains from a single sample sequenced in a study of shared T cell receptors in the human thymus. Data came from immunoSEQ multiplex PCR; TCRdb stores just in-frame clones and leaves some out. The table shows hundreds of thousands of clones, with approximately 87% occurring only once. The same specimen was also included in a second study, on human thymus T cells.

Sequencing used thymocytes. The receptors here all came from a boy in the first two years of life with a congenital heart defect.

V usage is TRBV19 and J usage is TRBJ2-5; possibly TRBD1 for D (5 bases). CDR3 length: 13 amino acids. Germline CDR1 is LNHDA and CDR2 is SQIVND (reference sequence). V was trimmed by 3 bases and J by 4 bases, leaving 9 bases between them. In nucleotides, the CDR3 is TGTGCCAGTAGTATCGCAGGGCCAGAGACCCAGTACTTC. It specifies CASSIAGPETQYF.

The rearrangement joins TRBV7-2 to TRBJ2-7, with 11 bases fitting TRBD2. The length of the CDR3 is 16 residues. Trimming cost V 6 bases and J 7 bases; bases outside gene matches: 14. Germline CDR1 reads SGHTA; CDR2 reads FQGNSA. CDR3: CASRAGLADEGGEQYF. CDR3 sequence (DNA): TGTGCCAGCAGAGCGGGACTAGCGGACGAGGGGGGTGAGCAGTACTTC.

The chain links TRBV21-1 to TRBJ2-1; the D call TRBD2 from the table was never checked on the DNA. TRBV21-1 is deemed a pseudogene. The CDR3 has 15 residues. The CDR3 region is CASSPQTTLYNEQFF. In DNA, the CDR3 is TGTGCCAGCAGCCCTCAGACTACCCTCTACAATGAGCAGTTCTTC.